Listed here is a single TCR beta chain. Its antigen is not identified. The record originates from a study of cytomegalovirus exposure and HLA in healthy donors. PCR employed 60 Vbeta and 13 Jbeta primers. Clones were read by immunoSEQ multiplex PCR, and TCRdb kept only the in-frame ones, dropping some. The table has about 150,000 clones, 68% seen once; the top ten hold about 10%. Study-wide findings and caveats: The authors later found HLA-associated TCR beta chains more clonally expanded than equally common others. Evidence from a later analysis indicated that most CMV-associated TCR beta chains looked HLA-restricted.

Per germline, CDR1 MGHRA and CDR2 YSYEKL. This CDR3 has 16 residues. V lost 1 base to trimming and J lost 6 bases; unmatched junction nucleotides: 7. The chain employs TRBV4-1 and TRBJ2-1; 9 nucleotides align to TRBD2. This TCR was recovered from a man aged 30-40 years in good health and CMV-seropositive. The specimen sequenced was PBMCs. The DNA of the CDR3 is TGCGCCAGCAGCCAAGGAGCTAGCGGGATTTTCAATGAGCAGTTCTTC. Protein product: CASSQGASGIFNEQFF.